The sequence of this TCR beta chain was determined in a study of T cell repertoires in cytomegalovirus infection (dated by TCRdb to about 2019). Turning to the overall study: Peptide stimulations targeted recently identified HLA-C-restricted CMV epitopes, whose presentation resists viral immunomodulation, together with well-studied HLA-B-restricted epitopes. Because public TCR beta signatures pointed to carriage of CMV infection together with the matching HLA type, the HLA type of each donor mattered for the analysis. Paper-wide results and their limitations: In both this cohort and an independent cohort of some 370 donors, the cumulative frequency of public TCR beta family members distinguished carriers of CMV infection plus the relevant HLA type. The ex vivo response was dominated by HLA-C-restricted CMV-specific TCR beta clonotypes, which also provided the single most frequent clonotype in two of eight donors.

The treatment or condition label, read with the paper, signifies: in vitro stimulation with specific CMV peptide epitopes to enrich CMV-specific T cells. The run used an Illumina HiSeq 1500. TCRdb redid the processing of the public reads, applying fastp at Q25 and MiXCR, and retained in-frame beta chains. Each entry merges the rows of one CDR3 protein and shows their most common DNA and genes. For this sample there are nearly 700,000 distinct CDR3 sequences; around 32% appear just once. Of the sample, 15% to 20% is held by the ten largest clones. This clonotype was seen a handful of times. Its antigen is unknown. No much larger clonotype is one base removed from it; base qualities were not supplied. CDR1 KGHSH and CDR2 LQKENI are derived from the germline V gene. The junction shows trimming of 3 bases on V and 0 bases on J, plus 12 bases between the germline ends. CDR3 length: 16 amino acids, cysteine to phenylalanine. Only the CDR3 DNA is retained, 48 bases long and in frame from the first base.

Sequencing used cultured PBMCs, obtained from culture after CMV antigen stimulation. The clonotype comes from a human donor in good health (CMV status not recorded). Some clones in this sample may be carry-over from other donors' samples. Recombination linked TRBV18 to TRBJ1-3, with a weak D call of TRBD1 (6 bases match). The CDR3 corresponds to CASSPTGTYSGNTIYF. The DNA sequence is TGTGCCAGCTCACCGACAGGTACCTACTCTGGAAACACCATATATTTT. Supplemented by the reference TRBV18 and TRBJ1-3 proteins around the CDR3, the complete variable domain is NAGVMQNPRHLVRRRGQEARLRCSPMKGHSHVYWYRQLPEEGLKFMVYLQKENIIDESGMPKERFSAEFPKEGPSILRIQQVVRGDSAAYFCASSPTGTYSGNTIYFGEGSWLTVV.